These T cell receptor beta chains were read from a single sample in a study of T cell repertoires in cytomegalovirus infection. MiXCR, run by TCRdb on the reads, gives a single entry per CDR3 protein. The sample carries just under 300,000 distinct CDR3 sequences, around 9.6% recorded once. Sequencing was carried out using PBMCs. The origin of the receptors is a human donor in good health (CMV status not recorded). Some clones in this sample may be carry-over from other donors' samples. CDR3s include the opening cysteine and the closing phenylalanine or tryptophan.

j_call,v_call,cdr3_aa
TRBJ2-1,TRBV5-1,CASSPARTSDDNEQFF
TRBJ2-3,TRBV25-1,CASSGTSGKNTDTQYF
TRBJ2-1,TRBV11-2,CASVQGLAVYNEQFF
TRBJ2-2,TRBV6-1,CASSYREANTGELFF
TRBJ2-1,TRBV6-5,CASSYRGTAPNEQFF
TRBJ2-6,TRBV7-2,CASSAPRQALTGANVLTF
TRBJ2-7,TRBV11-2,CASRPRGVSYEQYF
TRBJ2-1,TRBV6-6,CASSPTGYNEQFF
TRBJ1-2,TRBV20-1,CSASRQGYGYTF
TRBJ1-1,TRBV7-2,CASSPPRREAFF
TRBJ1-2,TRBV28,CASSLDVRGYTF
TRBJ2-7,TRBV7-6,CASSPTSGAYYEQYF
TRBJ1-6,TRBV28,CASRSGTGNHSPLHF
TRBJ2-3,TRBV10-3,CAIRAAGGPDTQYF
TRBJ1-1,TRBV29-1,CSVSPRAGNTEAFF
TRBJ1-3,TRBV29-1,CSVEDRQVGGNTIYF
TRBJ1-5,TRBV28,CASHRGGEGQPQHF
TRBJ2-3,TRBV7-2,CASSLGGRGRTDTQYF
TRBJ1-2,TRBV7-9,CASSLYTGEYGYTF
TRBJ1-1,TRBV19,CASSAHQGGNTEAFF
TRBJ2-1,TRBV20-1,CSARIDNEQFF
TRBJ2-1,TRBV7-9,CASSLDSGTYNEQFF
TRBJ2-3,TRBV19,CASSRAGVTDTQYF
TRBJ1-1,TRBV7-9,CASSLGRTGGEAFF
TRBJ2-1,TRBV5-5,CASSLEVGGAPISSYNEQFF
TRBJ1-2,TRBV12-5,CASGLVLEGAGYTF
TRBJ2-7,TRBV20-1,CSAKGRDRTYEQYF
TRBJ2-3,TRBV10-3,CAISESVAGASTDTQYF
TRBJ2-5,TRBV5-6,CASSLSGGAVETQYF
TRBJ2-1,TRBV6-1,CASRDSPSDEQFF
TRBJ2-3,TRBV20-1,CSASVQTRQTDTQYF
TRBJ2-2,TRBV2,CASRGQGGRLGELFF
TRBJ1-2,TRBV20-1,CSADDRGSYGYTF
TRBJ1-2,TRBV6-6,CASSYSRGTRNGYTF
TRBJ2-5,TRBV7-6,CASSLGRPQETQYF
TRBJ1-2,TRBV29-1,CSVDRVYGYTF
TRBJ1-1,TRBV6-1,CASSLGQGPMNTEAFF
TRBJ2-4,TRBV20-1,CSARVASGGAKNIQYF
TRBJ1-1,TRBV7-9,CASSLEEGLNTEAFF
TRBJ1-2,TRBV28,CASSATGGGLGYTF
TRBJ1-2,TRBV7-9,CASSSRTGPNNYGYTF
TRBJ1-3,TRBV7-8,CASSFAGIHNRGPSGNTIYF
TRBJ2-1,TRBV7-2,CASSPSRWGGFGEQFF
TRBJ1-1,TRBV5-4,CASRDDPLQPNTEAFF
TRBJ2-1,TRBV14,CASSQPLLAGISNEQFF
TRBJ1-1,TRBV2,CASRYDRALDTEAFF
TRBJ1-1,TRBV7-4,CASSSGGGHPVNTEAFF
TRBJ1-2,TRBV12-3/TRBV12-4,CASSLAGQGAAGQYGYTF
TRBJ2-1,TRBV5-6,CASSKGLADEQFF
TRBJ2-7,TRBV7-9,CASSSTGDYEQYF
TRBJ1-5,TRBV6-6,CASSGQGSVQPQHF
TRBJ1-4,TRBV24-1,CATSPGHATNEKLFF
TRBJ1-5,TRBV6-5,CASGEGRSSNQPQHF
TRBJ1-2,TRBV10-3,CAISESIGNGYTF